Each of the 24 T cell receptor beta chains below was sequenced from the same sample in a study of patients and donors after allogeneic stem cell transplantation. TCRdb independently ran MiXCR on the RT-PCR reads; one entry per CDR3 protein. The table records about 960,000 distinct CDR3 sequences, around 17% of them present only once. The sample was blood, either unsorted or a sorted T cell fraction (not recorded which). Receptor source: a human donor who was either an allogeneic HSCT recipient or a stem cell or donor lymphocyte infusion donor (not recorded which). It is not recorded whose cells these are; they may come from a transplant donor.

V is TRBV15 and J is TRBJ2-7; D is possibly TRBD1 or TRBD2 (7 bases each). Trimming cost V 0 bases and J 4 bases, with 19 bases left between them. The CDR3 extends over 17 amino acids. Germline-derived CDR1 and CDR2 are LNHNV and YYDKDF (reference sequence). In nucleotides, the CDR3 is TGTGCCACCAGCAGAGATCAGGGGGGGACTACCCGATACGAGCAGTACTTC. Encoded protein: CATSRDQGGTTRYEQYF.

This clonotype was seen only a few times. The V gene is TRBV7-3, the J gene TRBJ2-2; TRBD2 aligns across 10 bases. CDR1 SGHTA and CDR2 FQGTGA come from the germline V gene. CDR3 length: 16 residues. V gave up 3 bases and J gave up 1 base; unmatched junction bases: 2. CDR3 DNA sequence: TGTGCCAGCAGCTTCCCTAGCGGGAGGAACACCGGGGAGCTGTTTTTT. Protein: CASSFPSGRNTGELFF.

The chain links TRBV7-3 to TRBJ2-3, with 10 bases that match TRBD2. After removal of 0 bases from V and 3 bases from J, the junction contained 6 bases not matched to a gene. This CDR3 is 17 amino acids long. CDR1 is SGHTA and CDR2 is FQGTGA in the germline V gene. The CDR3 region has the DNA TGTGCCAGCAGCTTAACGCTAGCGGGAGTGGAAACAGATACGCAGTATTTT. This translates into CASSLTLAGVETDTQYF.

This clonotype was detected a few times. The chain employs TRBV3-1 and TRBJ2-1; D is possibly TRBD1 or TRBD2 (5 bases each). The germline V and J ends were trimmed by 3 bases and 2 bases, with 14 bases remaining between them. The germline CDR1 and CDR2 sequences are LGHDT and YNNKEL (reference sequence). This CDR3 region has 16 residues. DNA for the CDR3: TGTGCCAGCAGCCACCTTCGGGGCAAACCCTACAATGAGCAGTTCTTC. Its protein is CASSHLRGKPYNEQFF.

This chain joins TRBV4-2 and TRBJ2-2, with TRBD2 identical over 11 bases. Germline-derived CDR1 and CDR2 are LGHNA and YNFKEQ. The CDR3 is 17 residues long. Trimming removed 0 bases from V and 6 bases from J; junction bases left unmatched: 6. The CDR3 region is CASSQDRVAGGSGELFF. The CDR3 DNA reads as TGTGCCAGCAGCCAAGATAGGGTAGCGGGAGGGTCCGGGGAGCTGTTTTTT.

This clonotype was seen more than once but under ten times. The V call is TRBV28, the J call TRBJ2-7; D not certain. V was pared by 2 bases and J by 6 bases, with 11 bases between. Per the germline V gene, CDR1 is MDHEN and CDR2 is SYDVKM. The CDR3 is made up of 13 amino acids. CDR3 sequence (DNA): TGTGCCAGCAGTTTAGGCAGGTACAGCGAGCAGTACTTC. It specifies CASSLGRYSEQYF.

This clonotype was observed a handful of times. This chain uses TRBV5-5 with TRBJ2-2; D gene ambiguous. Germline CDR1 reads SGHKS; CDR2 reads YYEKEE (reference sequence). Trimming pared 4 bases from V and 2 bases from J, leaving 15 bases between. The CDR3 is 16 residues long. This CDR3 is CASSPLRAENTGELFF. The CDR3 nucleotides are TGTGCCAGCAGCCCTCTTAGAGCAGAAAACACCGGGGAGCTGTTTTTT.

This clonotype was recorded at least ten times. This rearrangement joins TRBV7-6 to TRBJ1-2; TRBD1 matches at 7 bases. CDR1 is SGHVS, CDR2 FNYEAQ, per germline. After removal of 3 bases from V and 4 bases from J, the junction contained 5 bases not matched to a gene. The CDR3 runs 14 residues. This chain's CDR3 is CASSLRDRVYGYTF. CDR3 coding DNA: TGTGCCAGCAGCTTGAGAGACAGGGTCTATGGCTACACCTTC.

The rearrangement uses TRBV28 and TRBJ1-2, with no clear D. The CDR3 covers 13 residues. The germline CDR1 and CDR2 sequences are MDHEN and SYDVKM. The V end was cut by 3 bases, the J end by 4 bases, with 9 bases between. The CDR3 DNA sequence: TGTGCCAGCAGTTTCGCCGACCGCTATGGCTACACCTTC. Translating it yields CASSFADRYGYTF.

This sequence joins TRBV12-3 or TRBV12-4 and TRBJ1-3; D unclear. V was shortened by 5 bases and J by 1 base, with 9 bases between the two germline ends. CDR3 size: 14 residues. The CDR3, as DNA: TGTGCCAGCAGTCGACGGAAGTCTGGAAACACCATATATTTT. Translated: CASSRRKSGNTIYF.

The V call is TRBV20-1, the J call TRBJ1-5; D is undetermined. Looked up from germline, CDR1 is DFQATT and CDR2 is SNEGSKA (reference sequence). V was shortened by 4 bases and J by 6 bases, with 4 bases between the two germline ends. CDR3 size: 10 residues. CDR3 sequence reads: CSAKGQPQHF. The CDR3 region has the DNA TGCAGTGCTAAGGGTCAGCCCCAGCATTTT.

This clonotype was counted between two and nine times. V is TRBV2 and J is TRBJ1-1, with 8 bases matching TRBD1. The CDR3 has 14 amino acids. Germline trimming cut 6 bases from V and 2 bases from J; bases unmatched to any gene: 5. Germline V CDR1 and CDR2: SNHLY, FYNNEI. CDR3 sequence reads: CASRKGQANTEAFF. CDR3 sequence (DNA): TGTGCCAGCAGGAAGGGACAGGCCAACACTGAAGCTTTCTTT.

CDR3 nucleotide sequence: TGTGCCAGCAGCTCACGACTAGCGGGAGTGACAGATACGCAGTATTTT. Translated: CASSSRLAGVTDTQYF. The genes are TRBV6-2 or TRBV6-3 and TRBJ2-3, with 12 bases identical to TRBD2. Germline V CDR1 and CDR2: MNHEY, SVGEGT. CDR3 length: 16 amino acids. V dropped 6 bases and J dropped 3; count of bases not matched to a gene: 7.

The table lists this clonotype with a few counts. The chain carries TRBV7-9 and TRBJ1-2; TRBD1 is a possible D gene (5 bases). This CDR3 comprises 15 residues. Germline V gene data show CDR1 as SEHNR and CDR2 as FQNEAQ (reference sequence). V dropped 8 bases and J dropped 8 bases, with 24 bases sitting between them. The CDR3 DNA reads TGTGCCAGCGGGGCCAAGGGGAGTTCCCACTTGGGCTACACCTTC. Its translation: CASGAKGSSHLGYTF.

This clonotype was counted between two and nine times. V and J are TRBV12-3 or TRBV12-4 and TRBJ1-5; D is ambiguous. V was pared by 2 bases and J by 4 bases, with 12 bases between. The CDR3 has 15 amino acids. In DNA, the CDR3 is TGTGCCAGCAGTTTAAACTCCCTCATTAATCAGCCCCAGCATTTT. Translation: CASSLNSLINQPQHF.

V is TRBV18 and J is TRBJ2-2, with D possibly being TRBD1 (6 bases). CDR1 is KGHSH, CDR2 LQKENI, per germline. The CDR3 length is 15 residues. V dropped 4 bases and J dropped 4 bases, with 13 bases sitting between them. The CDR3 is CASSLRDISTGELFF. The DNA of the CDR3 is TGTGCCAGCTCACTCCGGGACATCTCCACCGGGGAGCTGTTTTTT.

This clonotype showed up just a few times. The V and J genes are TRBV7-9 and TRBJ2-1; no reliable D call. V shed 1 base and J shed 13 bases, with 14 bases lying between them. CDR1 is SEHNR and CDR2 is FQNEAQ in the germline V gene (reference sequence). This CDR3 has 13 amino acids. The CDR3 loop is CASSLEVRTIQFF. DNA for the CDR3: TGTGCCAGCAGCTTAGAGGTTCGTACAATCCAGTTCTTC. The whole variable domain, remainder taken from reference TRBV7-9 and TRBJ2-1, is DTGVSQNPRHKITKRGQNVTFRCDPISEHNRLYWYRQTLGQGPEFLTYFQNEAQLEKSRLLSDRFSAERPKGSFSTLEIQRTEQGDSAMYLCASSLEVRTIQFFGPGTRLTVL.

V and J are TRBV5-6 and TRBJ2-7, with D unresolved. Trimming pared 1 base from V and 0 bases from J, leaving 11 bases between. Germline values: CDR1 SGHDT, CDR2 YYEEEE. The CDR3 is made up of 15 amino acids. This chain's CDR3 is CASSLFEAASYEQYF. The CDR3 DNA reads TGTGCCAGCAGCTTGTTTGAGGCAGCCTCCTACGAGCAGTACTTC.

This clonotype was observed a handful of times. The rearrangement joins TRBV12-3 or TRBV12-4 to TRBJ2-3, with a possible D match to TRBD2 (6 bases). CDR3 length equals 16 residues. Trimming pared 5 bases from V and 2 bases from J, leaving 17 bases between. CDR3 nucleotides: TGTGCCAGCAGTCGGATTAGCTGGGAGGCCACAGATACGCAGTATTTT. This gives the protein CASSRISWEATDTQYF.

The chain combines TRBV15 with TRBJ1-5, with 7 bases identical to TRBD1. This CDR3 is 16 amino acids long. V lost 3 bases to trimming and J lost 2 bases; unmatched junction nucleotides: 7. Germline V gene data show CDR1 as LNHNV and CDR2 as YYDKDF (reference sequence). CDR3 loop: CATSSRTGGGNQPQHF. The CDR3 DNA reads as TGTGCCACCAGCAGTCGGACAGGCGGGGGCAATCAGCCCCAGCATTTT.

This chain links TRBV24-1 with TRBJ2-3, with TRBD1 identical over 12 bases. Germline-derived CDR1 and CDR2 are KGHDR and SFDVKD. With V trimmed by 5 bases and J by 5 bases, 4 bases remained unmatched. This CDR3 comprises 15 residues. CDR3 coding DNA: TGTGCCACCAGTGGGGGACAGGGGGCAGGAGATACGCAGTATTTT. The encoded protein is CATSGGQGAGDTQYF.

The rearrangement links TRBV5-1 to TRBJ2-1; D possibly corresponds to TRBD2 (5 bases). The CDR3 is 15 amino acids. Trimming took off 2 bases at V and 7 bases at J, with 16 bases between the two ends. Germline V gene sequence: CDR1 SGHRS, CDR2 YFSETQ. The CDR3 loop is CASSLVQRAENEQFF. The CDR3 coding sequence is TGCGCCAGCAGCTTAGTTCAGAGGGCTGAGAATGAGCAGTTCTTC.

This clonotype turned up a few times. The V gene is TRBV6-1, the J gene TRBJ1-1; D possibly corresponds to TRBD1 (5 bases). The length of the CDR3 is 15 residues. Germline V gene sequence: CDR1 MNHNS, CDR2 SASEGT. The ends were cut back, 7 bases at V and 5 bases at J, with 20 bases in the middle. This CDR3 is CASKGSGGWGTEAFF. In DNA, the CDR3 is TGTGCCAGCAAAGGTTCCGGGGGGTGGGGGACTGAAGCTTTCTTT.

J is TRBJ2-3 and V is TRBV5-1, with a tentative D call TRBD1 (5 bases). The ends were cut back, 4 bases at V and 0 bases at J, with 12 bases in the middle. This CDR3 has 15 residues. The germline CDR1 and CDR2 sequences are SGHRS and YFSETQ. The CDR3 loop is CASSQDSTSTDTQYF. CDR3 bases: TGCGCCAGCAGCCAAGACAGCACTAGCACAGATACGCAGTATTTT.